Listed below are T cell receptor beta chains from one sample, sequenced in a study of shared clonotypes between healthy human individuals. The data were produced by immunoSEQ multiplex PCR, yet TCRdb's version contains in-frame clones alone and is incomplete. This table has some 2 million clones, about 95% appearing once. Sequenced sample: naive CD4+ T cells sorted from blood. The receptors were gathered from a young man in good health. The CDR3 runs from the conserved cysteine through the conserved F or W. A D gene is named only where the DNA matches it firmly. A row's size may be missing; if present it is once, few, many or a size class.

j_call d_call clone_size cdr3_length v_call cdr3_aa cdr3_nt
TRBJ2-3 TRBD2 . 15 TRBV4-3 CASSQEGGGRGAQYF TGCGCCAGCAGCCAAGAGGGTGGCGGGAGGGGTGCGCAGTATTTT
TRBJ1-4 TRBD1 . 14 TRBV27 CATSPVMTGPKLFF TGTGCCACCTCCCCAGTGATGACAGGGCCTAAACTGTTTTTT
TRBJ2-3 . . 17 TRBV28 CASSQQRPGRRIDTQYF TGTGCCAGCAGTCAACAGAGGCCGGGACGGCGGATAGATACGCAGTATTTT
TRBJ2-2 TRBD1 few 15 TRBV5-4 CASSPGTDNTGELFF TGTGCCAGCAGCCCTGGGACAGATAACACCGGGGAGCTGTTTTTT
TRBJ2-2 . . 15 TRBV5-1 CASSLGGVNTGELFF TGCGCCAGCAGCTTGGGCGGGGTGAACACCGGGGAGCTGTTTTTT
TRBJ2-5 . . 14 TRBV30 CAWNTGTLQETQYF TGTGCCTGGAATACCGGGACTCTACAAGAGACCCAGTACTTC
TRBJ1-2 . . 18 TRBV30 CAWSGGRWSGETLYGYTF TGTGCCTGGAGTGGGGGCCGGTGGTCAGGAGAAACCCTCTATGGCTACACCTTC
TRBJ1-5 . . 12 TRBV23-1 CASRPQNQPQHF TGCGCCAGCAGGCCCCAAAATCAGCCCCAGCATTTT
TRBJ1-5 . . 13 TRBV14 CASSQDETQPQHF TGTGCCAGCAGCCAAGACGAGACTCAGCCCCAGCATTTT
TRBJ1-4 . . 15 TRBV7-9 CASSLGQITNEKLFF TGTGCCAGCAGCTTAGGACAGATTACTAATGAAAAACTGTTTTTT
TRBJ1-1 . . 14 TRBV5-1 CASSLGDTYTEAFF TGCGCCAGCAGCTTGGGGGACACCTACACTGAAGCTTTCTTT
TRBJ1-2 . . 14 TRBV4-3 CASSQVDGDYGYTF TGCGCCAGCAGCCAAGTTGACGGGGACTATGGCTACACCTTC
TRBJ1-3 . . 15 TRBV5-1 CASSFGGVSGNTIYF TGCGCCAGCAGCTTCGGCGGTGTCTCTGGAAACACCATATATTTT
TRBJ2-5 TRBD2 . 16 TRBV9 CASSAPGLAGAETQYF TGTGCCAGCAGCGCGCCGGGACTAGCGGGGGCGGAGACCCAGTACTTC
TRBJ2-3 TRBD1 . 13 TRBV18 CASSPGQAETQYF TGTGCCAGCTCACCCGGACAGGCGGAAACGCAGTATTTT
TRBJ1-3 . once 16 TRBV13 CASSLLLQPTGNTIYF TGTGCCAGCAGCTTACTTCTACAGCCCACTGGAAACACCATATATTTT
TRBJ1-6 TRBD1 . 14 TRBV5-1 CASSLQGPNSPLHF TGCGCCAGCAGCTTACAGGGGCCCAATTCACCCCTCCACTTT
TRBJ2-7 . . 15 TRBV4-3 CASSQVLATYYEQYF TGCGCCAGCAGCCAAGTCTTAGCGACATACTACGAGCAGTACTTC
TRBJ1-3 TRBD1 . 16 TRBV2 CASSAPGQGPGNTIYF TGTGCCAGCAGTGCCCCGGGACAGGGGCCTGGAAACACCATATATTTT
TRBJ2-1 . . 16 TRBV5-6 CASSRLALSSYNEQFF TGTGCCAGCAGCCGTCTAGCGTTGAGCTCCTACAATGAGCAGTTCTTC
TRBJ2-5 . . 15 TRBV6-1 CASSEAITGPETQYF TGTGCCAGCAGTGAAGCGATTACAGGGCCAGAGACCCAGTACTTC
TRBJ2-3 . . 17 TRBV7-9 CASSPWWNSEGTDTQYF TGTGCCAGCAGCCCCTGGTGGAATAGCGAGGGCACAGATACGCAGTATTTT
TRBJ2-2 TRBD2 . 16 TRBV6-1 CASSVPGLAHTGELFF TGTGCCAGCAGTGTACCGGGACTAGCGCACACCGGGGAGCTGTTTTTT
TRBJ2-5 TRBD2 . 15 TRBV11-2 CASSRGGEVQETQYF TGTGCCAGCAGCCGTGGGGGGGAGGTACAAGAGACCCAGTACTTC
TRBJ2-3 . . 11 TRBV2 CASTERYTQYF TGTGCCAGCACGGAACGGTATACGCAGTATTTT
TRBJ2-7 . . 14 TRBV11-2 CASSSDGASYEQYF TGTGCCAGCAGCTCGGACGGGGCCTCCTACGAGCAGTACTTC
TRBJ1-6 . . 16 TRBV21-1 CASSKNNGIRSSPLHF TGTGCCAGCAGCAAAAACAATGGCATCAGAAGTTCACCCCTCCACTTT
TRBJ1-5 . once 15 TRBV30 CAWSVQGNGNQPQHF TGTGCCTGGAGTGTACAGGGAAACGGCAATCAGCCCCAGCATTTT
TRBJ1-5 TRBD1 . 17 TRBV10-2 CASSGQGGPYSNQPQHF TGCGCCAGCAGCGGACAGGGGGGCCCTTATAGCAATCAGCCCCAGCATTTT
TRBJ2-7 . . 15 TRBV30 CAWSPGLLVQGEQYF TGTGCCTGGAGTCCGGGACTTCTCGTACAGGGGGAGCAGTACTTC
TRBJ2-1 TRBD2 . 15 TRBV2 CASSEEESSGSEQFF TGTGCCAGCAGTGAAGAGGAGTCTAGCGGGAGTGAGCAGTTCTTC
TRBJ2-7 TRBD2 . 15 TRBV18 CASSPGTSGIHEQYF TGTGCCAGCTCTCCCGGGACTAGCGGGATCCACGAGCAGTACTTC
TRBJ1-2 TRBD1 . 13 TRBV7-2 CASSLGQSYGYTF TGTGCCAGCAGCTTGGGACAGAGCTATGGCTACACCTTC
TRBJ2-7 . . 12 TRBV14 CASSQDRPFQYF TGTGCCAGCAGCCAAGACAGGCCGTTTCAGTACTTC
TRBJ2-7 . . 13 TRBV18 CASSPPSVPEQYF TGTGCCAGCTCACCACCGAGTGTCCCCGAGCAGTACTTC
TRBJ1-1 TRBD1 . 14 TRBV27 CASSPDRGYTEAFF TGTGCCAGCAGTCCGGACAGGGGATACACTGAAGCTTTCTTT
TRBJ2-3 . . 16 TRBV11-3 CASSLGGEESLGTQYF TGTGCCAGCAGCTTAGGCGGGGAGGAGAGCCTGGGTACGCAGTATTTT
TRBJ2-7 TRBD1 . 16 TRBV29-1 CSVEVSLRDRGYEQYF TGCAGCGTTGAAGTTTCCCTCCGGGACAGGGGCTACGAGCAGTACTTC
TRBJ1-1 TRBD1 once 13 TRBV12-5 CASGLVQGFEAFF TGTGCTAGTGGTTTGGTACAGGGGTTTGAAGCTTTCTTT
TRBJ2-7 TRBD2 . 15 TRBV4-2 CASSHADTGGGEQYF TGTGCCAGCAGCCATGCGGACACCGGGGGGGGCGAGCAGTACTTC
TRBJ1-3 TRBD1 once 14 TRBV10-1 CASSTGTGRNTIYF TGCGCCAGCAGCACCGGGACAGGGAGGAACACCATATATTTT
TRBJ2-7 TRBD1 . 15 TRBV19 CASSTLDRGLYEQYF TGTGCCAGTAGTACGTTGGACAGGGGGCTCTACGAGCAGTACTTC
TRBJ2-1 . once 14 TRBV2 CASRRGGKGNEQFF TGTGCCAGCAGGCGAGGGGGTAAGGGCAATGAGCAGTTCTTC
TRBJ2-4 . . 12 TRBV5-4 CASSFVGDIQYF TGTGCCAGCAGCTTCGTGGGAGACATTCAGTACTTC
TRBJ2-7 TRBD1 . 16 TRBV6-1 CASSEAEGQGYYEQYF TGTGCCAGCAGTGAAGCGGAGGGACAGGGATACTACGAGCAGTACTTC
TRBJ1-3 . . 13 TRBV7-9 CASSWPGVGTIYF TGTGCCAGCAGCTGGCCAGGGGTAGGCACCATATATTTT
TRBJ1-1 . . 14 TRBV10-1 CASSLGQGNTEAFF TGCGCCAGCAGTCTCGGGCAGGGAAACACTGAAGCTTTCTTT
TRBJ2-1 TRBD2 . 16 TRBV6-5 CASSYSLPAGGPKQFF TGTGCCAGCAGTTACTCCCTCCCAGCGGGGGGGCCGAAGCAGTTCTTC
TRBJ2-7 TRBD2 . 15 TRBV5-5 CASSSSGTTSYEQYF TGTGCCAGCAGCTCTAGCGGGACAACCTCCTACGAGCAGTACTTC
TRBJ1-4 . . 19 TRBV7-9 CASSLDPRIDGSSNEKLFF TGTGCCAGCAGCTTAGATCCCCGCATCGACGGCAGCAGTAATGAAAAACTGTTTTTT
TRBJ1-1 TRBD1 . 13 TRBV4-3 CASSRDRGGEAFF TGCGCCAGCAGCAGAGACAGGGGAGGTGAAGCTTTCTTT
TRBJ2-7 . . 13 TRBV6-5 CASNDRTSYEQYF TGTGCCAGCAATGACAGAACCTCCTACGAGCAGTACTTC
TRBJ2-1 TRBD2 . 14 TRBV13 CASSPRLAGNEQFF TGTGCCAGCAGCCCGAGACTAGCGGGGAATGAGCAGTTCTTC
TRBJ2-5 . few 15 TRBV28 CASSFPQAGQETQYF TGTGCCAGCAGTTTTCCTCAGGCGGGGCAAGAGACCCAGTACTTC